What follows describes a single TCR beta chain. Its target is not known. This record comes from a study of blood T cells in healthy people across ages. Overall study findings and caveats: Long-lived donors carried more naive CD4+ cells and greater diversity than aged donors. Significant beta diversity loss was already apparent by age roughly 43, declining roughly linearly.

Primers used in a second PCR of roughly 6 to 11 cycles were a sample-barcoded 5' primer and a J-beta primer mix. Each of the samples gave a minimum of 2.5 million paired-end reads that contained CDR3. One entry per CDR3 protein, called by TCRdb with MiXCR from the 5' RACE reads. The sample yields about 1.6 million distinct CDR3 sequences, about 31% seen once. The CDR3 spans 12 residues. V shed 9 bases and J shed 0 bases, with 8 bases lying between them. This chain links TRBV12-3 or TRBV12-4 with TRBJ1-1, with D uncertain. This receptor was obtained from a woman aged 30 to 39 in good health. The sequenced sample consisted of blood. DNA of the CDR3: TGTGCCAGTTTGTGGGTGAACACTGAAGCTTTCTTT. The encoded protein is CASLWVNTEAFF.